The subject of this entry is one T cell receptor (beta chain). Original handling: Scientists estimated how many nucleated cells there were by amplifying reference gene primers. This table comes from immunoSEQ multiplex PCR, and its TCRdb copy is limited to in-frame clones, with some not included. For V, J and clone size, that table is used; D and trimming come from the DNA. The sample comprises tens of thousands of clones, 70% to 90% of which are singletons, and under 25% rests with the top ten. This entry belongs to a study of blood T cell repertoires in COVID-19. Study information: Samples taken during acute and convalescent COVID-19 were collected in the United States, Italy and Spain. The cDNA or gDNA used as material had been derived from T cells, B-cell-depleted T cells, or PBMCs.

V shed 0 bases, J shed 0 bases, and the junction held 6 bases outside the gene matches. CDR3 length: 17 amino acids. Germline loops: CDR1 LGHDT, CDR2 YNNKEL (reference sequence). This chain connects TRBV3-1 (or the pseudogene TRBV3-2) to TRBJ2-7, with 9 bases aligning to TRBD1. Sequences were obtained from peripheral blood. The source of this sequence is a human donor in a cohort sampled during active COVID-19. The DNA of the CDR3 is TGTGCCAGCAGCCAAGATTGGGGGACAGGGCCCTCCTACGAGCAGTACTTC. Translated, it gives CASSQDWGTGPSYEQYF.